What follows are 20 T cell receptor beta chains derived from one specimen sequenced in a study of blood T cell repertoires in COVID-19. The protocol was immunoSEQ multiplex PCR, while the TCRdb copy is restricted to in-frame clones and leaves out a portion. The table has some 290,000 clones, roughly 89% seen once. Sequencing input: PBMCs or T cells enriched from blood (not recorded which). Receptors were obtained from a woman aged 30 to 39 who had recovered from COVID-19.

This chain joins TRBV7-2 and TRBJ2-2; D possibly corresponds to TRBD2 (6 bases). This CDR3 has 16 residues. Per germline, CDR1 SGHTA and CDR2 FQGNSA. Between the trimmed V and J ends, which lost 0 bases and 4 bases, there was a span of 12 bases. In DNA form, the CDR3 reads TGTGCCAGCAGCTTAGCTGCTAGCGTAGGCACCGGGGAGCTGTTTTTT. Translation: CASSLAASVGTGELFF.

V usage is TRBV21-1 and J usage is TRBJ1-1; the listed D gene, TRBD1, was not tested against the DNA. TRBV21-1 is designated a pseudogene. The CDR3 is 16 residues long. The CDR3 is CASSQSRQGASTEAFF. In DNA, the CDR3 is TGTGCCAGCAGCCAATCTCGACAGGGGGCTTCGACTGAAGCTTTCTTT.

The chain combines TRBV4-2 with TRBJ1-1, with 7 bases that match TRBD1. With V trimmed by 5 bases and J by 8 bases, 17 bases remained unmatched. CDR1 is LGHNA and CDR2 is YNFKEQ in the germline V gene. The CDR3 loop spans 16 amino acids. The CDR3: CASSYRTLVAGGEAFF. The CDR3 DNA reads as TGTGCCAGCAGCTATCGCACACTTGTTGCAGGGGGAGAAGCTTTCTTT.

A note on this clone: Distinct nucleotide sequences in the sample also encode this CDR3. The CDR3 nucleotides are TGCGCCAGCAGCTTGGAGGAGCGGAGCTGGTACGAGCAGTACTTC. Its protein product is CASSLEERSWYEQYF. The chain couples TRBV5-1 to TRBJ2-7; possible D gene TRBD2, 5 bases. The V gene lost 0 bases and the J gene lost 4 bases, with 14 bases spanning the gap. The CDR3 totals 15 residues. Germline V gene sequence: CDR1 SGHRS, CDR2 YFSETQ.

CDR3 amino acids: CASSQASGAPNNEQFF. DNA for the CDR3: TGTGCCAGCAGCCAAGCTTCAGGGGCCCCCAACAATGAGCAGTTCTTC. This chain uses TRBV3-1 (or the pseudogene TRBV3-2) with TRBJ2-1; a possible D gene is TRBD1 (6 bases). The V end lost 1 base, the J end lost 5 bases, and 15 bases lay between the germline ends. The CDR3 length is 16 residues. Germline CDR1 LGHDT, CDR2 YNNKEL (reference sequence).

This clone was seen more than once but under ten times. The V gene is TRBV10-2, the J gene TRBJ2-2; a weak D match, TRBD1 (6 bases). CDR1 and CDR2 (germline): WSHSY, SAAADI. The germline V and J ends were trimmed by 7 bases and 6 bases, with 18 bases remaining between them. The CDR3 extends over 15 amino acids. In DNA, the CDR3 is TGCGCCAGCAAGGGGACATCACAGGGAGCCGGGGAGCTGTTTTTT. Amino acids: CASKGTSQGAGELFF.

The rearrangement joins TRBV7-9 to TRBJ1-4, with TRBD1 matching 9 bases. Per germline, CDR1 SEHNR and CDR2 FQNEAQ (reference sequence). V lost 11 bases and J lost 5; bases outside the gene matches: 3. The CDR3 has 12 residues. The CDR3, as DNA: TGTGCCGGTGGGACAGGGAATGAAAAACTGTTTTTT. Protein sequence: CAGGTGNEKLFF.

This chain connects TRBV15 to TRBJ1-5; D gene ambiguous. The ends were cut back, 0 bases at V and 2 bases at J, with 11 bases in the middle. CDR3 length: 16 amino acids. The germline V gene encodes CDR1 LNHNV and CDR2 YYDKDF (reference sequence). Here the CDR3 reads CATSRDLSEGNQPQHF. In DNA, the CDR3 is TGTGCCACCAGCAGAGATCTCTCTGAGGGCAATCAGCCCCAGCATTTT.

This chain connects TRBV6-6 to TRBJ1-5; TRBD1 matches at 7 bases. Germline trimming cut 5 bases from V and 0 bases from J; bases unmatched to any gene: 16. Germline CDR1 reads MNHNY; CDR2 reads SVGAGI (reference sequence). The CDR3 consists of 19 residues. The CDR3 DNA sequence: TGTGCCAGCAGTCAAACCTCCCCTGGGACAGAAAATAGCAATCAGCCCCAGCATTTT. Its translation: CASSQTSPGTENSNQPQHF.

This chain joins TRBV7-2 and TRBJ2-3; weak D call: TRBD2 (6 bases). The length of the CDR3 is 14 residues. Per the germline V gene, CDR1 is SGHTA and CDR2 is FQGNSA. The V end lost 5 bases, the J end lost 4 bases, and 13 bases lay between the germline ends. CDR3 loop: CASSQSRGADTQYF. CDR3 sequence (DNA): TGTGCCAGCAGCCAATCCCGCGGGGCAGATACGCAGTATTTT.

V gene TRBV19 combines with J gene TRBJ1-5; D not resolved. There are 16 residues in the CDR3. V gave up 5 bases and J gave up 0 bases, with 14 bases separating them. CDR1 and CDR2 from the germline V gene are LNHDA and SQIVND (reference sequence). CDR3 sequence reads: CASSSYPGNSNQPQHF. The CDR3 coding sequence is TGTGCCAGTAGTTCCTACCCGGGTAATAGCAATCAGCCCCAGCATTTT.

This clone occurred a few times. CDR3 amino acids: CASRTRTGGENSPLHF. The CDR3 coding sequence is TGTGCCAGCAGGACCAGGACAGGGGGGGAGAATTCACCCCTCCACTTT. The V gene is TRBV27, the J gene TRBJ1-6, with 10 bases fitting TRBD1. The CDR3 totals 16 residues. CDR1 and CDR2 from the germline V gene are MNHEY and SMNVEV (reference sequence). The ends lost 6 bases at V and 7 bases at J; junction bases unmatched: 9.

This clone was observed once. DNA for the CDR3: TGTGCCAGTAGTACAAGAACAGGGGGTAGCACTGAAGCTTTCTTT. Translating gives CASSTRTGGSTEAFF. The chain combines TRBV19 with TRBJ1-1; 8 nucleotides match TRBD1. The CDR3 is made up of 15 amino acids. J gave up 4 bases and V 4 bases, and 8 bases lay outside the gene matches. Germline V CDR1 and CDR2: LNHDA, SQIVND (reference sequence).

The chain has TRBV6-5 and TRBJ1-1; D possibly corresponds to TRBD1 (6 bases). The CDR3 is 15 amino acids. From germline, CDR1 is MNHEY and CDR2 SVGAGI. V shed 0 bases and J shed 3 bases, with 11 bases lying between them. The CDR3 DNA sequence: TGTGCCAGCAGTTACTCGTTGGGGGCGTACACTGAAGCTTTCTTT. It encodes CASSYSLGAYTEAFF.

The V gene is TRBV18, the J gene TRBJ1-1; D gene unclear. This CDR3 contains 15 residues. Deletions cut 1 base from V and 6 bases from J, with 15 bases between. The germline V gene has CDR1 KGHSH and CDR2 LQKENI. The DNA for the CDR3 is TGTGCCAGCTCACCACTTGGTACAGTGGGTGCTGAAGCTTTCTTT. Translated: CASSPLGTVGAEAFF.

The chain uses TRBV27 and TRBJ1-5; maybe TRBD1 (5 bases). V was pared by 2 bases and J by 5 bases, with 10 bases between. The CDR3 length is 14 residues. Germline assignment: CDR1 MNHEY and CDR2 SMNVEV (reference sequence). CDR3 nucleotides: TGTGCCAGCAGTTTAGGGGGGATCTATCAGCCCCAGCATTTT. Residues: CASSLGGIYQPQHF.

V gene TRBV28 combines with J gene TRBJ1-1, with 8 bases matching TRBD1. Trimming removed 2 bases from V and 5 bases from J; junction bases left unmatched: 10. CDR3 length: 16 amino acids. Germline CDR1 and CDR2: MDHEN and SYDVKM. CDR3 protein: CASSLTSDRGWTEAFF. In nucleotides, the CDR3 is TGTGCCAGCAGTTTAACTTCCGACAGGGGATGGACTGAAGCTTTCTTT.

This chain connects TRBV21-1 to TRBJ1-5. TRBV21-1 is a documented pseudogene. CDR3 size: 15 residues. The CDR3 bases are TGTGCCAGCAGCATGGGGTGGGAGGGCAATCAGCCCCAGCATTTT. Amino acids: CASSMGWEGNQPQHF.

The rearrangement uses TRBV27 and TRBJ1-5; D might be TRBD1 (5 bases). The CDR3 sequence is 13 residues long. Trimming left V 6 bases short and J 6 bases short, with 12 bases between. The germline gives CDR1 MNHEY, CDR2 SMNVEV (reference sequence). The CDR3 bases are TGTGCCAGCAGCCCTCAGGGTAGTCAGCCCCAGCATTTT. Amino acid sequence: CASSPQGSQPQHF.

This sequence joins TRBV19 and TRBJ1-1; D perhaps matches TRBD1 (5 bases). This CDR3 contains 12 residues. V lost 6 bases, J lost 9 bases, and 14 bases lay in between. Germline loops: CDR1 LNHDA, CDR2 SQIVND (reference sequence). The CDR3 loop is CASSGDSTKAFF. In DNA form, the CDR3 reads TGTGCCAGTAGCGGGGACTCAACAAAAGCTTTCTTT.